This paragraph covers one TCR beta chain sequence. Which antigen it targets is not known. No base quality values were provided; no much bigger clone lies one nucleotide off. This entry comes from a study of cytomegalovirus exposure and HLA in healthy donors (dated 2017 in TCRdb). Background for the entire study: An earlier analysis of several hundred of the donors reported 250 to 300 Gb of sequence data and some 120 million unique TCR beta sequences from around 200 million T cells. An early release covering roughly 640 HLA-typed donors comprised about 300 gigabases of sequencing data and tens of millions of unique TCR sequences. Roughly 5 DR-DQ haplotypes were handled as single units for association and clustering, since linkage in the cohort was strong. Every repertoire in the discovery cohort had been generated on one and the same sequencing platform. The study combined high-throughput TCR immunosequencing, statistical association of individual TCRs with disease status, and machine learning to predict cytomegalovirus infection status. HLA typing covered class I and class II loci at four-digit resolution. Donor age, sex, ethnicity and CMV serostatus were compiled together with the repertoire data. The aim of the study was to test whether cataloging public T cell receptors could identify signatures of past pathogen exposure. An earlier analysis of several hundred of the donors applied high-throughput TCR beta sequencing to assess whether each TCR beta V gene segment acted as functional or pseudogenic. The later analysis used no new phenotypic data to find candidate immune exposures, relying instead on TCR beta sequences and their occurrence across donors. In a later analysis, previously published TCR beta repertoires from 550 to 700 donors were re-analyzed and high-resolution HLA genotyping was added so that TCR occurrence patterns could be studied. Among roughly 400 genotyped donors of the cohort, an average of around 250,000 unique TCR beta nucleotide sequences was sequenced per donor, of which 15% to 20% were non-productive. Typing coverage differed by locus: A, B, C, DRB1 and DQB1 were typed in roughly 620-630 donors, DQA1 in roughly 510, DPA1 in 600 to 610, and DPB1 in 472. A later genetic analysis took genome-wide SNP genotypes for about 55% of the 666 donors and used that subset as a discovery cohort. In addition to the first cohort of 500 to 850 subjects, a separate validation cohort of about 120 different subjects was used. The T cell repertoires of 666 subjects were profiled by immunosequencing and related to cytomegalovirus serostatus. Among the roughly 390 genotyped donors, more than 70% belonged to the genetic ancestry cluster associated with self-reported Caucasian donors. Summary of the overall study and its limitations: The study listed 150 to 200 TCR beta chains as associated with cytomegalovirus. CMV serostatus was the only immune exposure information available for the cohort. An earlier analysis of some 560 of the donors showed that most TCR beta V segments appeared in productive rearrangements either about 90% or about 30% of the time, which broadly matched IMGT annotations. Presence/absence analyses assumed roughly uniform sequencing depth across donors, an assumption that may not hold. The classifier was reported to diagnose cytomegalovirus status with high specificity and sensitivity in both the original cohort and the validation cohort. In a later genetic analysis, a missense DCLRE1C variant was associated with V-gene and J-gene trimming of TCR beta chains, and the association was replicated in an independent cohort. Some IMGT-functional V segments, including TRBV6-2 and TRBV6-3, could not be told apart with the 87-base-pair reads, so those segments were excluded. Because some donors lacked HLA typing at each locus, the association tests relied only on the typed subset. While some public TCRs were present in many individuals, most TCR sequences turned up only very rarely across donors. When HLA alleles, especially DR and DQ, strongly co-occurred, TCR associations were difficult to assign to individual alleles. In a later analysis, some 17,000 TCR beta sequences were associated with specific HLA alleles at a false discovery rate of 0.05. A further reported finding was that TCR beta sequences accurately predicted the HLA-A and HLA-B alleles for most subjects in the first cohort. A cluster of highly shared sequence variants was judged likely to be a technical artifact of the sequencing pipeline. In a later analysis, several top co-occurrence clusters were reported to appear linked to parvovirus B19, influenza, CMV and Epstein-Barr virus. The authors suggested that the approach could potentially be extended to other disease states and immunological phenotypes. Linkage disequilibrium might explain the correlated functional status among segregating V segments, but an unknown experimental factor could not be ruled out. The earlier analysis of 587 of the donors excluded 15 to 20 rarely observed V segments, including chromosome 9 orphons, because counts were too low. Only TCR beta chains were sequenced in this cohort, and the absence of alpha or paired-chain data limited detectable features. Three of the identified cytomegalovirus-associated TCR beta chains were confirmed in vitro to be specific for cytomegalovirus antigens. In a later analysis, the rate of TCR association differed among HLA loci, with DRB1 alleles having the most associated TCRs and HLA-C alleles having the fewest. Compared with equally common non-associated chains, HLA-associated TCR beta chains in a later analysis were more clonally expanded and had lower generation probabilities. A later genetic analysis reported fewer N-insertions in productive TCRs among donors in an Asian-associated ancestry cluster than the roughly 650-donor mean. According to a later analysis, most CMV-associated TCR beta chains appeared to be HLA-restricted, and the HLA associations seemed to be driven largely by CMV exposure.

The cohort was made up of roughly 670 healthy bone marrow donors. All cohort members were sampled while nominally healthy, although unrecorded immune exposures were likely present. The donor was CMV seronegative and was included in the group of under 450 seronegative cohort members. Every donor gave a peripheral blood sample, and the peripheral blood mononuclear cells from that sample were used for TCR beta sequencing. The Qiagen DNeasy Blood Extraction Kit was used to extract genomic DNA from the blood cell samples. The CDR3, cysteine through phenylalanine, is 17 amino acids long. Only the CDR3 region is kept as DNA, spanning 51 bases read in frame from base 1. The junction shows trimming of 2 bases on V and 0 bases on J, and the gene matches do not reach 3 bases of it. The germline V gene specifies MDHEN as CDR1 and SYDVKM as CDR2. Libraries were prepared through the immunoSEQ multiplex PCR assay. A mixture of 60 forward primers for TCR Vbeta segments and 13 reverse primers for TCR Jbeta segments was used in the multiplex PCR. A multiplex PCR assay on genomic DNA amplified the CDR3 region of rearranged TCR beta genes. The Illumina HiSeq System was used to sequence the amplified TCR beta libraries as 87-base-pair reads. Regarding the original processing steps: A later analysis tallied some 79 million unique TCR beta chains across the 666 repertoires, and 10 million to 11 million of those chains were shared by two or more donors. To remove PCR and sequencing errors, raw reads were error-corrected and collapsed into unique sequences using a nearest-neighbor algorithm that merged closely related sequences. Alignment of CDR3 sequences to IMGT reference sequences was used to assign V, D and J gene segments. Each retained sequence needed at least a six-nucleotide match to both a V gene segment and a J gene segment. Rearrangements were called productive when the CDR3 lacked stop codons and stayed in frame with V and J; all others were non-productive. Following IMGT convention, CDR3 was defined as the stretch from the second conserved V-encoded cysteine up to the conserved J-encoded phenylalanine. The earlier analysis of about 560 of the donors excluded any sequence lacking an unambiguous match to a single V gene segment. An earlier analysis of fewer than 750 of the donors called V segments functional above 56.7% productive rearrangements and segregating when the between-donor standard deviation exceeded 5%. A statistical classification framework was built to diagnose cytomegalovirus status from the catalog of TCR beta chain sequences. In a later analysis, V and J genes were assigned by comparing TCR nucleotide sequences against IMGT/GENE-DB human TR gene sequences. Using the TCRdist pipeline, a later analysis assigned CDR3 sequences along with most-parsimonious VDJ recombination scenarios. In a later analysis, each TCR beta chain was defined by its CDR3 amino acid sequence together with its V-gene family, and reads lacking a unique V-gene family were excluded. To address suspected cross-contamination and a sequencing artifact, a later analysis removed some 620 highly shared, low-generation-probability nucleotide sequences. For each public chain, a later analysis derived a clonal expansion index from normalized ranks of inferred template counts within each repertoire. A later analysis computed generation probabilities with a VDJ recombination model fitted to out-of-frame rearrangements, and checked the results against IGoR. In a later analysis, hypergeometric tests were used to score TCR-TCR, TCR-HLA and TCR-CMV co-occurrence, with a repertoire-size bias correction applied to TCR pairs. A later analysis estimated false discovery rates by permuting HLA or CMV assignments 20 times. In a later analysis, co-occurring TCRs were grouped using DBSCAN, with TCRdist sequence similarity added in when clustering inside HLA-allele-positive subsets. Co-occurrence clustering excluded repertoires with fewer than 30,000 or more than 120,000 public chains, plus five with anomalous nucleotide sharing. This immuneACCESS table, as held by TCRdb, lists in-frame sequences with V and J called but not all clones. Of the missing ones, under half trace to an unresolved V gene in checked studies; the others have no known cause. V, J and clone size derive from that table, while D and trimming were established from the DNA sequence. This sample is represented by fewer than 200,000 clones; about 82% of them were singletons. Clones ranked in the top ten supply 0.7% to 0.85% of the sample.

The material sequenced was PBMCs. This TCR came from a female donor in good health and CMV-seronegative. The sequence links TRBV28 to TRBJ2-4; 11 middle bases align to TRBD2. The nucleotides read TGTGCCAGCAGTTTACTAGCGGGAGGCGGAGCCAAAAACATTCAGTACTTC. Its translation reads: CASSLLAGGGAKNIQYF.